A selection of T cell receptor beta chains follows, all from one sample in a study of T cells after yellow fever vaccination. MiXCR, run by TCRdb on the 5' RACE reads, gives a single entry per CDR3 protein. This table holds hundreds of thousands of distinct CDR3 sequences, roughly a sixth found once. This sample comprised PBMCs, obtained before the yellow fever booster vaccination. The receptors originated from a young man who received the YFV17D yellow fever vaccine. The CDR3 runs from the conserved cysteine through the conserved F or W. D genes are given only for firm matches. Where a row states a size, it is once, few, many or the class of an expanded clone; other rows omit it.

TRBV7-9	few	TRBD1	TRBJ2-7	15	TGTGCCAGCAGCCCCGGACAGGGAAGGTCCTACGAGCAGTACTTC	CASSPGQGRSYEQYF
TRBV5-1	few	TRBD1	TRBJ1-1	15	TGCGCCAGCAGTCTTACAGGGGCCGGGAACACTGAAGCTTTCTTT	CASSLTGAGNTEAFF
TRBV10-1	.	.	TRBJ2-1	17	TGCGCCAGCAGTGAGTCGATGCTTGGAGAGAAAAGGTATGAGCAGTTCTTC	CASSESMLGEKRYEQFF
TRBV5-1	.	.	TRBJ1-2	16	TGCGCCAGCGGTCCCTTCACAGGGTCGGCGTTTGGTGGCTACACCTTC	CASGPFTGSAFGGYTF
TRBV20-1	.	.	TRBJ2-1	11	TGCAGTGCTAGAGGGGTAGCTGAGCAGTTCTTC	CSARGVAEQFF
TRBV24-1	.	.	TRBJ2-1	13	TGTGCCACCAGTGATTTCGCGGCGGATGAGCAGTTCTTC	CATSDFAADEQFF
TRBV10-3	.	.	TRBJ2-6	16	TGTGCCATCAGTGGCACAGGGTTGCGTGGGGCCAACGTCCTGACTTTC	CAISGTGLRGANVLTF
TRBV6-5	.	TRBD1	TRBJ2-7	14	TGTGCCAGCAGATTAACAGGGGCCTCCTACGAGCAGTACTTC	CASRLTGASYEQYF
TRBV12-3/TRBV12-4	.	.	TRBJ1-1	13	TGTGCCAGCAGCGCAAATATGAACACTGAAGCTTTCTTT	CASSANMNTEAFF
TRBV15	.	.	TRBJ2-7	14	TGTGCCACCAGCAGAGATCAGGGCGCCTACGAGCAGTACTTC	CATSRDQGAYEQYF
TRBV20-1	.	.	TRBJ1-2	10	TGCAGTGGCTCAAACGAGGGCTACACCTTC	CSGSNEGYTF
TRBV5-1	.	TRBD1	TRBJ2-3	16	TGCGCCAGCAGCCGGGACAGTTTTTATGTTGTGAATACGCAGTATTTT	CASSRDSFYVVNTQYF
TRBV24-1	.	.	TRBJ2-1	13	.	CARGGYECHEQFF
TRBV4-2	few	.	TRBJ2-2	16	TGTGCCAGCAGCCAAGAGGGGACAACGAACACCGGGGAGCTGTTTTTT	CASSQEGTTNTGELFF
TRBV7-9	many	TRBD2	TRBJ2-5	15	TGTGCCAGCAGCCAAGGGAGGGGCGGGGGAGAGACCCAGTACTTC	CASSQGRGGGETQYF
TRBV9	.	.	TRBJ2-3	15	TGTGCCAGCAGCGGGACAGTTTGGGGCACAGATACGCAGTATTTT	CASSGTVWGTDTQYF
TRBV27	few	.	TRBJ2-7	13	TGTGCCAGCAGTCGCCTTTACACCTACGAGCAGTACTTC	CASSRLYTYEQYF
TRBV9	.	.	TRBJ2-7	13	TGTGCCAGCAGCGCGGACAGTCGCTACGAGCAGTACTTC	CASSADSRYEQYF
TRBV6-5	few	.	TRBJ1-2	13	TGTGCCAGCAGCTCAGGGTTTCGGACTGGCTACACCTTC	CASSSGFRTGYTF
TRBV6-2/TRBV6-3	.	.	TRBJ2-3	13	TGTGCCAGCAGGCTACATATGACAGATACGCAGTATTTT	CASRLHMTDTQYF
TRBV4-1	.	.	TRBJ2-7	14	TGCGCCAGCAGCCAAGAATGGGGAGCCTACGAGCAGTACTTC	CASSQEWGAYEQYF
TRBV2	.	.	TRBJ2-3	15	TGTGCCAGCAGTGAAGCGGGGGCCCCGGGCCACATTCCGTATTTT	CASSEAGAPGHIPYF
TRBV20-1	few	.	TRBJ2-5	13	TGCAGTGCTAGAGATAGGGGGGAAGAGACCCAGTACTTC	CSARDRGEETQYF
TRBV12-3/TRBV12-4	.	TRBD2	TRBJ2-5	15	TGTGCCAGCGGCCTAGCGGGGGATGCGGTGGAGACCCAGTACTTC	CASGLAGDAVETQYF
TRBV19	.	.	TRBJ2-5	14	TGTGCCAGTAGTTTCCGCCGGGCCCAAGAGACCCAGTACTTC	CASSFRRAQETQYF
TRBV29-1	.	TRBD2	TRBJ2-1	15	TGCAGCGTTGTGCGGGGAGGGGACCTCTACAATGAGCAGTTCTTC	CSVVRGGDLYNEQFF
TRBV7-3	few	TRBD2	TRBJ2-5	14	TGTGCCAGCAGCTTTAGCGGGGGGGGCCAGACCCAGTACTTC	CASSFSGGGQTQYF
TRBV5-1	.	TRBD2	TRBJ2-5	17	TGCGCCAGCAGCTTGGGCTCAGCGGGGGGGCTCCAAGAGACCCAGTACTTC	CASSLGSAGGLQETQYF
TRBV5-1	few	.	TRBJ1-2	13	TGCGCCAGCAGCTTGGAACCCAGCTATGGCTACACCTTC	CASSLEPSYGYTF
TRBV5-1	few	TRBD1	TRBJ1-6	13	TGCGCCAGCAGTGGACAGGATAATTCACCCCTCCACTTT	CASSGQDNSPLHF
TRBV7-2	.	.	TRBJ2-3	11	TGTGCCAGCAGCCAGCAAGATACGCAGTATTTT	CASSQQDTQYF
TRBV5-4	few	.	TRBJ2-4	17	TGTGCCAGCAGCATTGGATACGGCGGTCCAGCCAAAAACATTCAGTACTTC	CASSIGYGGPAKNIQYF
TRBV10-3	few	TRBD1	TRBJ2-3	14	TGTGCCATCAGCGGGACAGGGGTCAAGGATACGCAGTATTTT	CAISGTGVKDTQYF
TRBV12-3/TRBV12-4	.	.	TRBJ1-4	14	TGTGCCAGCAGTTTACTCCGAGCCGATGAAAAACTGTTTTTT	CASSLLRADEKLFF
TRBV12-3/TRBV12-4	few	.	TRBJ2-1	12	TGTGCCAGCAGCCCCCTCAGCAATGAGCAGTTCTTC	CASSPLSNEQFF
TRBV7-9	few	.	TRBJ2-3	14	TGTGCCAGCAGCTCAGGACGTAGCACAGATACGCAGTATTTT	CASSSGRSTDTQYF
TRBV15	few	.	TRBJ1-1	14	TGTGCCACCAGAAGTACGGGCGAGAACACTGAAGCTTTCTTT	CATRSTGENTEAFF
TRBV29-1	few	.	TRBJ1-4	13	TGCAGCGTAGCTACAGGGTCGGGGGAAAAACTGTTTTTT	CSVATGSGEKLFF
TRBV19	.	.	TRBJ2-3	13	TGTGCCAGTAGTATTTCGTCCGGAGATACGCAGTATTTT	CASSISSGDTQYF
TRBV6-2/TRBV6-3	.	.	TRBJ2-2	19	TGTGCCAGCAGTTACCCCGTCGGAGTCTGGGGGCGCCGGACCGGGGAGCTGTTTTTT	CASSYPVGVWGRRTGELFF
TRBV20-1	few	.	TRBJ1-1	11	TGCAGTGCTAGTGCTAGAAACCAAGCTTTCTTT	CSASARNQAFF
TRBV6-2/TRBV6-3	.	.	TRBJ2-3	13	TGTGCCTGCAGTTCTAGCGACTCAGATACGCAGTATTTT	CACSSSDSDTQYF
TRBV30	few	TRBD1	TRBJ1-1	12	TGTGCCTGGTGGCAGGGGGCACCTGAAGCTTTCTTT	CAWWQGAPEAFF
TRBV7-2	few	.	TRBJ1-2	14	TGTGCCAGCAGCTTGTCGTTGCAGACCTATGGCTACACCTTC	CASSLSLQTYGYTF
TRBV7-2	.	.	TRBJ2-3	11	TGTGCCAGCAGCTTGACCGGCCCTCGATATTTT	CASSLTGPRYF
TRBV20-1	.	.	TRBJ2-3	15	TGCAGTGCTAGAGATCGGGACGGACGCACAGATACGCAGTATTTT	CSARDRDGRTDTQYF
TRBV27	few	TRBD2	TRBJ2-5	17	TGTGCCAGCAGTTTACTGGGCAGCGGGGGCCTCCAAGAGACCCAGTACTTC	CASSLLGSGGLQETQYF
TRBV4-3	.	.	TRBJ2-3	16	TGCGCCAGCAGCCAAGAAACAGATAGGGGTGCAGATACGCAGTATTTT	CASSQETDRGADTQYF
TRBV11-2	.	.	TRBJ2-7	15	TGTGCCAGCAGCGAAGACGGGACACGGGCCTACGAGCAGTACTTC	CASSEDGTRAYEQYF
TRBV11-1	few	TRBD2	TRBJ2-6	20	TGTGCCAGCAGGAAGGGATGGGGCCTAGCGGGGAGCTCTGGGGCCAACGTCCTGACTTTC	CASRKGWGLAGSSGANVLTF
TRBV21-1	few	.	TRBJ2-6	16	TGTGCCAGCAGCGCTACAGGGGGCTCTGGGGCCAACGTCCTGACTTTC	CASSATGGSGANVLTF